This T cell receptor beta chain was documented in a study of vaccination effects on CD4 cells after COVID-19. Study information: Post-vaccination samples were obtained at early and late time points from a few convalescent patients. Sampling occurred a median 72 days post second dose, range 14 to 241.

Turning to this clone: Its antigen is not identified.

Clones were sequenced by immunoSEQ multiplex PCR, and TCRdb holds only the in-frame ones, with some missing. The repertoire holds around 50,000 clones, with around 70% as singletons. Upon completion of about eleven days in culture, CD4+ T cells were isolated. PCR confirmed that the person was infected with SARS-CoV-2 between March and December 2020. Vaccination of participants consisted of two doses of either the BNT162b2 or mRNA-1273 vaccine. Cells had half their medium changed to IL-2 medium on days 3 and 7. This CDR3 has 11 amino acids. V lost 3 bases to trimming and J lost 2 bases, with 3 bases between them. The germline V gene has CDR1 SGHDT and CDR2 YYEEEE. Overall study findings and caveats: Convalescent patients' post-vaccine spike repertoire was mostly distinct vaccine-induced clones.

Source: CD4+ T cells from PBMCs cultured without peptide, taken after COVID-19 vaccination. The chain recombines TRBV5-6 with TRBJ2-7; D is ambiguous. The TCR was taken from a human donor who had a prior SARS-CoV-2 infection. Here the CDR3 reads CASSSTYEQYF. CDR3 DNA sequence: TGTGCCAGCAGCTCCACCTACGAGCAGTACTTC.